Presented here are 4 T cell receptor beta chains from one specimen sequenced in a study of T cell repertoires in cytomegalovirus infection. TCRdb recomputed calls from the reads with MiXCR, one row per CDR3 protein. Seen here are 250,000 to 300,000 distinct CDR3 sequences, less than 25% observed once, and the top ten hold roughly a fifth. Their target antigens are unknown. The sample here was cultured PBMCs, taken from culture after CMV antigen stimulation. These receptors were collected from a human donor in good health (CMV status not recorded). Some clones in this sample may be carry-over from other donors' samples.

This clonotype has a count of ten or more. The chain recombines TRBV7-2 with TRBJ1-4, with D possibly TRBD1 on 5 matching bases. CDR3 length: 15 amino acids. Trimming removed 3 bases at V and 4 bases at J, with 12 bases between. Germline V gene data show CDR1 as SGHTA and CDR2 as FQGNSA. CDR3 loop: CASSLSLTDNEKLFF. DNA of the CDR3: TGTGCCAGCAGCTTGTCGTTGACAGATAATGAAAAACTGTTTTTT.

The table lists this clonotype with many counts. Here the CDR3 DNA reads TGTGCCAGCAGTTACGCTTGGACTAACAATGAGCAGTTCTTC. Amino acids: CASSYAWTNNEQFF. The chain carries TRBV6-2 or TRBV6-3 and TRBJ2-1; D perhaps matches TRBD2 (6 bases). The CDR3 length is 14 residues. Germline lookup yields CDR1 MNHEY and CDR2 SVGEGT. The ends were cut back, 2 bases at V and 5 bases at J, with 10 bases in the middle.

The genes are TRBV11-1 and TRBJ2-1; the match to TRBD2 covers 11 bases. The CDR3 extends over 15 amino acids. Unmatched junction bases numbered 5, after V lost 5 bases and J lost 5 bases. Germline V CDR1 and CDR2: SGHAT, FQDESV (reference sequence). This CDR3 is CASSGRLAGNNEQFF. The DNA of the CDR3 is TGTGCCAGCAGCGGAAGACTAGCGGGGAACAATGAGCAGTTCTTC.

The chain combines TRBV7-9 with TRBJ2-1; 9 bases map to TRBD2. Germline CDR1 is SEHNR and CDR2 is FQNEAQ (reference sequence). The CDR3 sequence is 17 residues long. Trimming took 5 bases from V and 2 from J; bases not matched to a gene: 10. The CDR3 bases are TGTGCCAGCAGCCCCCCTAGCGGGGCCCCGCCCTACAATGAGCAGTTCTTC. This gives the protein CASSPPSGAPPYNEQFF.